This TCR beta chain was found in a study of blood T cell repertoires in COVID-19. Data came from immunoSEQ multiplex PCR; TCRdb stores just in-frame clones and leaves some out. The table lists fewer than 350,000 clones, approximately 91% of them singletons. The CDR3 has 16 residues. Germline V gene lookup returns CDR1 MDHEN and CDR2 SYDVKM. The V and J ends lost 8 bases and 0 bases respectively, with 20 bases between them. The chain joins TRBV28 to TRBJ2-7, with a weak D call TRBD2 (6 bases). The receptor was isolated from a woman between 40 and 55 years old with acute COVID-19. Sequenced: PBMCs or T cells enriched from blood (not recorded which). CDR3 region: CASGTAGPGSSYEQYF. In nucleotides, the CDR3 is TGTGCCAGCGGCACCGCAGGTCCCGGGAGCTCCTACGAGCAGTACTTC. The variable domain in full, with the rest retrieved from reference TRBV28 and TRBJ2-7, is DVKVTQSSRYLVKRTGEKVFLECVQDMDHENMFWYRQDPGLGLRLIYFSYDVKMKEKGDIPEGYSVSREKKERFSLILESASTNQTSMYLCASGTAGPGSSYEQYFGPGTRLTVT.